The 26 T cell receptor beta chains given below trace back to one sample, sequenced in a study of blood T cell repertoires in COVID-19. Libraries were prepared by immunoSEQ multiplex PCR; TCRdb keeps only in-frame clonotypes and omits some of them. This table has about 360,000 clones, 80% to 90% appearing once. Specimen: PBMCs or T cells enriched from blood (not recorded which). The receptors here all came from a man in his thirties or forties who had recovered from COVID-19.

This clone was seen more than once but under ten times. As DNA, the CDR3 is TGTGCCAGCAGCCATGGAAGGGGCGGTCTACGCGAGCAGTACTTC. It is translated as CASSHGRGGLREQYF. The chain uses TRBV3-1 (or the pseudogene TRBV3-2) and TRBJ2-7, with D possibly TRBD1 on 5 matching bases. Trimming shortened V by 3 bases and J by 6 bases, and 18 bases separated the two germline ends. The CDR3 sequence is 15 residues long. Germline CDR1 and CDR2: LGHDT and YNNKEL (reference sequence).

The rearrangement links TRBV7-2 to TRBJ2-1, with D perhaps TRBD1 (5 bases). Germline-derived CDR1 and CDR2 are SGHTA and FQGNSA. The CDR3 loop spans 14 amino acids. Trimming pared 3 bases from V and 5 bases from J, leaving 11 bases between. The CDR3, as DNA: TGTGCCAGCAGCTTCACGACAGTAAACAATGAGCAGTTCTTC. It specifies CASSFTTVNNEQFF.

The chain employs TRBV5-5 and TRBJ2-3; perhaps TRBD1 as D (6 bases). Germline CDR1 and CDR2: SGHKS and YYEKEE (reference sequence). The CDR3 has 14 amino acids. The V end was cut by 3 bases, the J end by 4 bases, with 12 bases between. The CDR3 nucleotides are TGTGCCAGCAGCTGGGGACAAGGCCCAGATACGCAGTATTTT. Translation: CASSWGQGPDTQYF.

This clone was detected only once. The rearrangement uses TRBV29-1 and TRBJ1-1, with 8 bases identical to TRBD1. V trimming: 6 bases; J trimming: 4 bases; junction bases outside the gene matches: 10. The CDR3 contains 14 residues. Germline CDR1 reads SQVTM; CDR2 reads ANQGSEA. CDR3 loop: CSVQGELGSTEAFF. The CDR3 coding sequence is TGCAGCGTACAGGGGGAATTGGGAAGCACTGAAGCTTTCTTT.

The rearrangement uses TRBV6-1 and TRBJ1-4; D is perhaps TRBD1 (6 bases). The CDR3 has 14 residues. From germline, CDR1 is MNHNS and CDR2 SASEGT. V lost 3 bases to trimming and J lost 6 bases, with 11 bases between them. CDR3 amino acids: CASSDRGLDEKLFF. Here the CDR3 DNA reads TGTGCCAGCAGTGACAGGGGTTTGGATGAAAAACTGTTTTTT.

The genes are TRBV18 and TRBJ2-7, with TRBD1 matching 9 bases. The CDR3 is 12 residues long. The V and J ends lost 3 bases and 9 bases, in that order; junction bases with no gene match: 3. CDR1 is KGHSH, CDR2 LQKENI, per germline. The CDR3 region has the DNA TGTGCCAGCTCACCGGGACAGGGTCCGCAGTACTTC. This gives the protein CASSPGQGPQYF.

This clone occurred once. This chain uses TRBV10-2 with TRBJ2-7; a weak D match, TRBD1 (5 bases). The V end lost 6 bases, the J end lost 3 bases, and 9 bases lay between the germline ends. The CDR3 consists of 12 residues. In germline, CDR1 is WSHSY, CDR2 SAAADI. CDR3 region: CASSPTVYEQYF. The CDR3 bases are TGCGCCAGCAGCCCGACAGTCTACGAGCAGTACTTC.

This clone has only one observation. The CDR3 loop is CASSLLTMNTEAFF. The DNA of the CDR3 is TGTGCCAGCAGTCTTCTAACGATGAACACTGAAGCTTTCTTT. The rearrangement links TRBV6-2 or TRBV6-3 to TRBJ1-1, with D uncertain. Germline V gene sequence: CDR1 MNHEY, CDR2 SVGEGT. The length of the CDR3 is 14 residues. V lost 5 bases to trimming and J lost 0 bases, with 10 bases between them.

The J gene is TRBJ1-4, the V gene TRBV29-1; the D gene is possibly TRBD1 (6 bases). Germline loops: CDR1 SQVTM, CDR2 ANQGSEA. The CDR3 covers 15 residues. V lost 5 bases to trimming and J lost 2 bases, with 15 bases between them. In DNA form, the CDR3 reads TGCAGCGTTCCTAACCCACAGGGCACTAATGAAAAACTGTTTTTT. Protein sequence: CSVPNPQGTNEKLFF.

This chain links TRBV2 with TRBJ1-4; D gene uncertain. Trimming pared 4 bases from V and 7 bases from J, leaving 22 bases between. The CDR3 has 17 amino acids. Looked up from germline, CDR1 is SNHLY and CDR2 is FYNNEI. The CDR3 region is CASSGNPSQGRLEKLFF. The CDR3 DNA reads TGTGCCAGCAGTGGGAACCCGAGCCAAGGGAGGCTTGAAAAACTGTTTTTT.

The gene calls are TRBV5-5 and TRBJ1-4, with a possible D match to TRBD1 (6 bases). Germline CDR1 is SGHKS and CDR2 is YYEKEE (reference sequence). Trimming removed 6 bases from V and 7 bases from J, with 19 bases in between. CDR3 length equals 15 residues. Here the CDR3 DNA reads TGTGCCAGCAACGTCGGGGGGCTAAGTGGTGAAAAACTGTTTTTT. This sequence encodes CASNVGGLSGEKLFF.

CDR3 protein: CAWSAGGRNTEAFF. The CDR3 region has the DNA TGTGCCTGGAGTGCGGGGGGCCGGAACACTGAAGCTTTCTTT. The V gene is TRBV30, the J gene TRBJ1-1, with D possibly being TRBD1 (6 bases). Trimming took 1 base from V and 1 from J, leaving 10 bases between them. Germline assignment: CDR1 GTSNPN and CDR2 SVGIG (reference sequence). The CDR3 sequence is 14 residues long.

The V gene is TRBV11-2, the J gene TRBJ2-7, with 7 bases matching TRBD1. Germline values: CDR1 SGHAT, CDR2 FQNNGV. CDR3 length: 15 amino acids. V lost 2 bases to trimming and J lost 2 bases; unmatched junction nucleotides: 6. CDR3 loop: CASSLTPGTAYEQYF. CDR3 in DNA: TGTGCCAGCAGCTTAACCCCCGGGACAGCCTACGAGCAGTACTTC. Full variable domain (rest looked up from reference TRBV11-2 and TRBJ2-7): EAGVAQSPRYKIIEKRQSVAFWCNPISGHATLYWYQQILGQGPKLLIQFQNNGVVDDSQLPKDRFSAERLKGVDSTLKIQPAKLEDSAVYLCASSLTPGTAYEQYFGPGTRLTVT.

The CDR3 reads CASSPRQGMNTEAFF. The CDR3, as DNA: TGTGCCAGCAGCCCACGACAGGGAATGAACACTGAAGCTTTCTTT. This chain uses TRBV7-6 with TRBJ1-1, with 7 bases lining up with TRBD1. With V trimmed by 5 bases and J by 0 bases, 6 bases remained unmatched. The CDR3 is made up of 15 amino acids. Germline lookup yields CDR1 SGHVS and CDR2 FNYEAQ.

The rearrangement uses TRBV7-2 and TRBJ2-3; the D gene is possibly TRBD2 (5 bases). CDR1 SGHTA and CDR2 FQGNSA come from the germline V gene. Trimming took off 3 bases at V and 1 base at J, with 11 bases between the two ends. This CDR3 has 15 residues. CDR3 DNA: TGTGCCAGCAGCTTTATCGCCGGGGGCACAGATACGCAGTATTTT. The encoded protein is CASSFIAGGTDTQYF.

V and J are TRBV3-1 (or the pseudogene TRBV3-2) and TRBJ1-3, with D perhaps TRBD1 (6 bases). The CDR3 loop spans 15 amino acids. V was trimmed by 2 bases and J by 2 bases, leaving 10 bases between them. Germline lookup yields CDR1 LGHDT and CDR2 YNNKEL (reference sequence). This CDR3 is CASSQFTGPGNTIYF. The CDR3 region has the DNA TGTGCCAGCAGCCAATTTACAGGGCCTGGAAACACCATATATTTT.

This clone was seen only once. The rearrangement links TRBV4-1 to TRBJ2-7; TRBD1 matches 12 bases. This CDR3 has 15 amino acids. Germline V gene lookup returns CDR1 MGHRA and CDR2 YSYEKL. The J segment lost 2 bases and the V segment lost 4 bases, leaving 3 bases of the junction unmatched. The CDR3 region is CASSPRDRGPYEQYF. CDR3 DNA: TGCGCCAGCAGCCCCCGGGACAGGGGGCCCTACGAGCAGTACTTC.

V is TRBV2 and J is TRBJ2-7, with 7 bases aligning to TRBD1. Germline CDR1 SNHLY, CDR2 FYNNEI. J lost 5 bases, V lost 8 bases, and 18 bases had no gene match. The CDR3 length is 16 residues. The CDR3 nucleotides are TGTGCCAGCGTCCCGCTCCGGTGGCAGGGGGAGAACGAGCAGTACTTC. Translation: CASVPLRWQGENEQYF.

This chain links TRBV2 with TRBJ1-4, with 9 positions matching TRBD1. Germline CDR1 and CDR2: SNHLY and FYNNEI. Unmatched junction bases numbered 8, after V lost 5 bases and J lost 7 bases. CDR3 size: 15 residues. CDR3 loop: CASSLSQGAGEKLFF. The DNA for the CDR3 is TGTGCCAGCAGTTTATCACAGGGGGCAGGTGAAAAACTGTTTTTT.

The chain carries TRBV5-6 and TRBJ1-1, with D possibly TRBD1 on 6 matching bases. The V and J ends lost 4 bases and 1 base respectively, with 11 bases between them. This CDR3 is 14 amino acids long. Germline CDR1 reads SGHDT; CDR2 reads YYEEEE. DNA of the CDR3: TGTGCCAGCAGCCAAGGGACATCGAACACTGAAGCTTTCTTT. Protein sequence: CASSQGTSNTEAFF.

This clone has only a few counts. The V gene is TRBV11-2, the J gene TRBJ2-7, with D possibly matching TRBD1 (6 bases). The CDR3 consists of 14 residues. Germline CDR1 reads SGHAT; CDR2 reads FQNNGV. Trimming cost V 1 base and J 3 bases, with 10 bases left between them. DNA of the CDR3: TGTGCCAGCAGCTTAGGACAGGACATCTACGAGCAGTACTTC. Residues: CASSLGQDIYEQYF.

This CDR3 reads CASTDSRAYEQYF. In DNA form, the CDR3 reads TGTGCCAGCACCGACAGCAGGGCTTACGAGCAGTACTTC. This rearrangement joins TRBV6-5 to TRBJ2-7; perhaps TRBD1 as D (5 bases). CDR1 and CDR2 from the germline V gene are MNHEY and SVGAGI. The germline V and J ends were trimmed by 7 bases and 4 bases, with 14 bases remaining between them. The CDR3 is 13 amino acids.

The chain recombines TRBV3-1 (or the pseudogene TRBV3-2) with TRBJ2-1; 8 positions agree with TRBD2. Germline V gene data show CDR1 as LGHDT and CDR2 as YNNKEL (reference sequence). Trimming removed 0 bases from V and 7 bases from J; junction bases left unmatched: 8. The CDR3 is 16 amino acids. The CDR3 loop is CASSQDVSGGGNEQFF. The CDR3 coding sequence is TGTGCCAGCAGCCAAGATGTGTCGGGAGGGGGGAATGAGCAGTTCTTC.

The CDR3 bases are TGTGCCAGCAGTCGAATCCAGGGTTGGACTGAAGCTTTCTTT. It encodes CASSRIQGWTEAFF. The chain employs TRBV7-2 and TRBJ1-1; TRBD1 is a possible D gene (5 bases). Trimming cost V 6 bases and J 5 bases, with 16 bases left between them. Germline CDR1 is SGHTA and CDR2 is FQGNSA. This CDR3 is 14 amino acids long.

This chain links TRBV7-2 with TRBJ1-6; 8 bases align to TRBD1. Germline V gene data show CDR1 as SGHTA and CDR2 as FQGNSA. The CDR3 is 16 amino acids. The V gene end was trimmed by 0 bases and the J gene end by 10 bases; junction bases not matched to a gene: 8. Here the CDR3 DNA reads TGTGCCAGCAGCTTAGCGAGACAGGGGAGAGGCTCACCCCTCCACTTT. Its translation is CASSLARQGRGSPLHF.

The chain carries TRBV6-1 and TRBJ2-2; D is ambiguous. V was cut by 0 bases and J by 6 bases, with 5 bases left in between. CDR1 MNHNS and CDR2 SASEGT come from the germline V gene. This CDR3 comprises 13 residues. The CDR3 DNA is TGTGCCAGCAGTGAAGCACAGTCCGGGGAGCTGTTTTTT. It codes for CASSEAQSGELFF.